This passage covers 5 T cell receptor beta chains from one sample sequenced in a study of regulatory T cells in long-lasting Graves disease. Time point here: newly diagnosed GD, antithyroid drugs for less than 3 months. PBMC-derived RNA was used for the TCR library. Libraries of TCR beta came from iRepertoire HTBI primers plus Arm-PCR of CDR3 regions. TCRdb passed the multiplex PCR reads through MiXCR, listing each CDR3 protein once. The sample shows 400,000 to 550,000 distinct CDR3 sequences, about a sixth of them seen only once. This sample also appeared in a second study, on T cells in Graves' hyperthyroidism and ophthalmopathy.

Material: peripheral blood mononuclear cells (PBMCs), obtained at new diagnosis, from a patient treated with antithyroid drugs. Receptors were obtained from a woman aged 30 to 39 with Graves disease.

Ten or more counts support this clonotype. This chain links TRBV28 with TRBJ1-1; D call uncertain. Germline V lookup: CDR1 MDHEN, CDR2 SYDVKM. V shed 6 bases and J shed 7 bases, with 12 bases lying between them. There are 12 residues in the CDR3. This CDR3 is CASRLAMGEAFF. The CDR3 nucleotides read TGTGCCAGCAGGCTGGCCATGGGTGAAGCTTTCTTT.

This clonotype was recorded a few times. The V and J genes are TRBV6-1 and TRBJ2-1, with a tentative D call TRBD2 (6 bases). Germline CDR1 is MNHNS and CDR2 is SASEGT. The CDR3 consists of 14 residues. V was pared by 7 bases and J by 8 bases, with 18 bases between. The CDR3 is CASTLGGPVDEQFF. The CDR3 DNA reads TGTGCCAGCACTCTCGGAGGGCCGGTCGATGAGCAGTTCTTC.

For this clonotype: A read error may be the cause here, since a much bigger clone is one base away. J is TRBJ2-1 and V is TRBV12-3 or TRBV12-4; TRBD2 aligns across 8 bases. TRBJ2-5 matches the DNA end more closely, so the J call is doubtful. The CDR3 length is 15 residues. The CDR3 nucleotides read TGTGCCAGCAGTTTGTATAGCGGGAACCAAGAGGCCCAGTACTTC. This sequence encodes CASSLYSGNQEAQYF.

The table lists this clonotype with a few counts. This chain uses TRBV15 with TRBJ2-2; D may be TRBD2 (6 bases). The CDR3 consists of 17 residues. V lost 2 bases and J 0 bases, leaving 13 bases between the germline ends. Germline assignment: CDR1 LNHNV and CDR2 YYDKDF (reference sequence). In nucleotides, the CDR3 is TGTGCCACCAGCAGACTAATAGCGGAACCGAACACCGGGGAGCTGTTTTTT. Amino acid sequence: CATSRLIAEPNTGELFF.

DNA of the CDR3: TGTGCCATCAGTGTAGGGCAGGGGAACTATGGCTACACCTTC. This sequence encodes CAISVGQGNYGYTF. The chain has TRBV10-3 and TRBJ1-2; D perhaps matches TRBD1 (6 bases). The CDR3 runs to 14 residues. CDR1 ENHRY and CDR2 SYGVKD come from the germline V gene. V lost 4 bases and J 2 bases, leaving 11 bases between the germline ends.